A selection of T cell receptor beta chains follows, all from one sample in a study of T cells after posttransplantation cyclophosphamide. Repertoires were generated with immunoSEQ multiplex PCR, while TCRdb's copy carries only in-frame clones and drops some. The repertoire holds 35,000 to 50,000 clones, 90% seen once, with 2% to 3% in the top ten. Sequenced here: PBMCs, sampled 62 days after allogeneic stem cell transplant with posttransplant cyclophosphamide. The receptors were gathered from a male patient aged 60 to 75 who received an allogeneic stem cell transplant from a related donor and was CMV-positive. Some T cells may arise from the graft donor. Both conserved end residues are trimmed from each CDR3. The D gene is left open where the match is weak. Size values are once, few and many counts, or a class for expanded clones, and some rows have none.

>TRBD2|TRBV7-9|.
ASSPRLAGTFSTDTQY
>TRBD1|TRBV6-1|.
ASSGLFTGVEAF
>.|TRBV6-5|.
ASSYNPSGASYEQY
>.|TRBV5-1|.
ASSLEPGSNTEAF
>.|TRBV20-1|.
SAREGDEAF
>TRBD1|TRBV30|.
AWSVMSRGSKNIQY
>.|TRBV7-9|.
ASSLSAQLMNTEAF
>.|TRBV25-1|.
ASSEYWQGSPLH
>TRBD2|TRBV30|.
ARDGERGRGEQY
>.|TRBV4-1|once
ASSHNFNNEQF
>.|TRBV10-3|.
AISVTDNTEAF
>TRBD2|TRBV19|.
ASSIQGGGTGELF
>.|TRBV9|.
ASSGSWGVSGNTIY
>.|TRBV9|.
ASSVAPPSADTQY
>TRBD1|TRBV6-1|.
ASGTGILGANVLT
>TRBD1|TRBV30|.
AWSDRFNYGYT
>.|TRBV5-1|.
ASSLERAAGANVLT
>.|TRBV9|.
ASSVGPFYGYT
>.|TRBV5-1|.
ASSLTGMNTEAF
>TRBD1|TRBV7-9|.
ASSLEQGFTYGNTIY
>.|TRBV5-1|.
ASSLQQGFEAF
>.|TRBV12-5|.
ASGTGGNSGGNQPQH
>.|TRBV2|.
ASSVIGNTEAF
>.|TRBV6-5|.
ASSYSGGLGEKLF
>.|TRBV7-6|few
ASSLSTGLGETQY
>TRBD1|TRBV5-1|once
ASSRTGGQETQY
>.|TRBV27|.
ASRKDRETYEQY
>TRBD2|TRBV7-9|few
ASSPWLAGAEDTQY
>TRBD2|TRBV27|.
ASSTRTSGGRGDTQY
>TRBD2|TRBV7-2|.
ASSLGSGGMYEQY
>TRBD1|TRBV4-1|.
ASSQGPQGNYGYT
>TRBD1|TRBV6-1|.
ASSEGTDRWETQY
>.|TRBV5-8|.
ASSFEGSALETQY
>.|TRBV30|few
AWSERSRRTYNEQF
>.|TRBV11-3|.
ASSTTQGGELF
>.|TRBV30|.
AWGEGSPLH
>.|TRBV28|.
ASSLGVDEQF
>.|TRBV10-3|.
AIRHQGNTEAF
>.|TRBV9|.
ASSVAPDIPSPLH
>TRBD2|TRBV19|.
ASSPRTSGVLNEQF
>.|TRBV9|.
ASSVLDYGYT
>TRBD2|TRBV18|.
ASSSPRLAGSHGELF
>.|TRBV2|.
ASRDVRVGSYNEQF
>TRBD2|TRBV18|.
ASPPGGGIEQY
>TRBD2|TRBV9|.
ASSRTSGSYNEQF
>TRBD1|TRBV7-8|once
ASSPTTGGSENSPLH
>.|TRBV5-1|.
ASSLSLAFSTDMQY
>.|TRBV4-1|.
ASSQEGHGTLGNTIY
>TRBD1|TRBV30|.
AWGVGTGLPPRTIY
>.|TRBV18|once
ASSHGSPRAEAF
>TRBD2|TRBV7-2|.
ASSPGLAGQETQY
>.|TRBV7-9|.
ASSLFAGSGANVLT
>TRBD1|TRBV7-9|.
ASSSRDRDTGELF
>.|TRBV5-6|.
ASSSGQRLF
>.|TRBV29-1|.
SVEDRTAYEQY